Given below is one T cell receptor (beta chain) in context. Its antigen target is currently unknown. Base qualities are not at hand, and no much larger clone is one base apart. These data originate in a study of blood T cell repertoires in COVID-19 (TCRdb year 2020). The study in broad terms: Samples covering the acute and convalescent phases of COVID-19 were provided by collaborators in the United States, Italy and Spain. The repertoires were released in a freely available public database intended as a resource for research on the immune response to SARS-CoV-2. The material from the prospective study consisted of cDNA or gDNA derived from T cells, B-cell-depleted T cells, or PBMCs. Sample metadata almost always included a de-identified subject ID, COVID-19 status, age in years and sex. Samples came from the ongoing ImmuneRACE study (first 160 participants) plus 1,254 subjects from 6 global collaborators. The dataset comprised deeply sampled blood TCRbeta repertoires from subjects exposed to, actively infected with, or recovered from COVID-19. Where available, HLA class I and class II types were taken from metadata supplied by the sample provider and were not determined by assay-based typing.

Enrolling through a virtual design, the prospective study's participants ranged in age from roughly 18 to 89 years and lived across 20 to 25 United States geographic areas. In the prospective study, participants were assigned to cohorts based on the clinical history participants reported in a screening survey and a study questionnaire. Recovered participants in ImmuneRACE Cohort 3 were defined as having two consecutive negative NP/OP PCR tests, clearance from a healthcare professional, or resolution of symptoms. Mobile phlebotomists in the prospective study collected whole blood, serum and a nasopharyngeal or oropharyngeal swab from every participant. Participants in the prospective study had the option to provide additional blood draws and questionnaires over a roughly two-month period. Prospective study blood samples were shipped either frozen or at room temperature before DNA extraction. Findings and caveats that apply to the study as a whole: The amount of clinical and demographic metadata varied by source and participant and was provided uncurated.

Germline trimming: 6 bases from V, 7 bases from J; junction bases outside gene matches: 7. CDR1 and CDR2 are read off the germline V gene as KGHSH and LQKENI. Including the terminal cysteine and phenylalanine, the CDR3 comprises 14 residues. The retained sequence is limited to the CDR3, 42 bases, with the frame set at the first base. TCRbeta CDR3 regions were amplified from genomic DNA by means of the immunoSEQ Assay, a bias-controlled multiplex PCR. In the original analysis: Nucleated cell counts per sample were estimated from amplification of reference gene primers within the assay. Sequence reads were collapsed and filtered to measure the absolute abundance of every unique TCRbeta CDR3 rearrangement. Productive Simpson clonality was computed per sample as the square root of Simpson's diversity index over productive rearrangements. TCRdb provides this immuneACCESS table in a form limited to in-frame rearrangements. Some clones are lacking; in checked studies, under half of them reflect an unresolved V gene, and why the rest are absent is not known. V, J and clone size reflect that table, while D and trimming were determined from the DNA. The table for this sample lists under 150,000 clones; roughly 80% of them were counted only once. The ten largest clones capture more than 5% of the sample.

This clonotype originated in a woman aged 35 to 49 who had recovered from COVID-19. The rearranged chain carries TRBV18 and TRBJ2-2, and TRBD1 matches 8 of the central bases. The sequencing input was PBMCs or T cells enriched from blood (not recorded which). The DNA reads TGTGCCAGCTCTTCCGACAGGGGCGTCGGGGAGCTGTTTTTT. Its protein is CASSSDRGVGELFF.